What follows are 10 T cell receptor beta chains derived from one specimen sequenced in a study of identical twins. TCRdb re-called the 5' RACE reads with MiXCR, one entry per CDR3 protein. The sample gives 500,000 or so distinct CDR3 sequences, 13% to 15% of which show up once; 0.95% to 1% is in the top ten. The data also belong to a second study, concerning yellow fever vaccine responses in identical twins.

The sequencing input was CD4+ T cells sorted from blood. The receptors here all came from a woman aged 18-29 years in good health.

The chain couples TRBV5-1 to TRBJ2-7; TRBD1 matches 9 bases. Germline V gene sequence: CDR1 SGHRS, CDR2 YFSETQ. This CDR3 has 14 residues. V was clipped by 4 bases and J by 6 bases; unmatched bases: 8. The CDR3 loop is CASSVEQGAGEQYF. The CDR3 nucleotides read TGCGCCAGCAGCGTGGAACAGGGGGCAGGCGAGCAGTACTTC.

V gene TRBV25-1 combines with J gene TRBJ2-5; 7 bases are shared with TRBD1. Germline V gene sequence: CDR1 MGHDK, CDR2 SYGVNS. The CDR3 runs to 13 residues. Unmatched junction bases numbered 0, after V lost 4 bases and J lost 1 base. DNA of the CDR3: TGTGCCAGCAGTGGGACAGGCCAAGAGACCCAGTACTTC. Protein: CASSGTGQETQYF.

Many counts were recorded for this clonotype. The chain recombines TRBV2 with TRBJ2-7; 7 nucleotides align to TRBD2. Germline-derived CDR1 and CDR2 are SNHLY and FYNNEI. V trimming: 7 bases; J trimming: 6 bases; junction bases outside the gene matches: 12. The CDR3 has 14 amino acids. DNA for the CDR3: TGTGCCAGCACAATAAGCCCCACGGGAGGCGAGCAGTACTTC. This encodes CASTISPTGGEQYF.

V and J are TRBV28 and TRBJ1-3, with TRBD1 matching 9 bases. This CDR3 contains 15 residues. The J segment lost 5 bases and the V segment lost 7 bases, leaving 9 bases of the junction unmatched. Germline lookup yields CDR1 MDHEN and CDR2 SYDVKM. The CDR3 bases are TGTGCCAGCAACCCAGGACAGGGGAGGCGAAACACCATATATTTT. This codes for CASNPGQGRRNTIYF. The full variable domain, in which reference TRBV28 and TRBJ1-3 provide the parts outside the CDR3, is DVKVTQSSRYLVKRTGEKVFLECVQDMDHENMFWYRQDPGLGLRLIYFSYDVKMKEKGDIPEGYSVSREKKERFSLILESASTNQTSMYLCASNPGQGRRNTIYFGEGSWLTVV.

The table lists this clonotype with many counts. This chain joins TRBV10-3 and TRBJ2-1, with D uncertain. There are 11 residues in the CDR3. The V gene lost 0 bases and the J gene lost 10 bases, with 4 bases spanning the gap. Germline CDR1 is ENHRY and CDR2 is SYGVKD. Written as DNA, the CDR3 is TGTGCCATCAGTGAGTCGGTGGAGCAGTTCTTC. Amino acids: CAISESVEQFF.

This clonotype has ten or more counts. This chain uses TRBV29-1 with TRBJ2-1; D gene unclear. CDR1 and CDR2 from the germline V gene are SQVTM and ANQGSEA. Between the trimmed V and J ends, which lost 6 bases and 5 bases, there was a span of 11 bases. This CDR3 is built from 12 residues. CDR3 nucleotide sequence: TGCAGCGTCGCCCTAAGGGACAATGAGCAGTTCTTC. This encodes CSVALRDNEQFF.

In its sample, this clonotype was seen a few times. The chain joins TRBV3-1 to TRBJ1-6; no firm D call. The V gene's germline CDR1 is LGHDT and CDR2 YNNKEL (reference sequence). Trimming took 6 bases from V and 10 from J, leaving 19 bases between them. There are 15 residues in the CDR3. In DNA form, the CDR3 reads TGTGCCAGCAGTCCCCGGCCAGATCAGAGGTCACCCCTCCACTTT. Translating gives CASSPRPDQRSPLHF.

The chain uses TRBV29-1 and TRBJ2-6; D could derive from TRBD1 or TRBD2 (5 bases each). CDR1 is SQVTM and CDR2 is ANQGSEA in the germline V gene. The ends were cut back, 7 bases at V and 1 base at J, with 11 bases in the middle. The length of the CDR3 is 14 residues. The CDR3 loop reads CSAFGTSGANVLTF. The DNA of the CDR3 is TGCAGCGCTTTCGGGACGTCTGGGGCCAACGTCCTGACTTTC. Drawing the rest from reference TRBV29-1 and TRBJ2-6, the complete variable domain is SAVISQKPSRDICQRGTSLTIQCQVDSQVTMMFWYRQQPGQSLTLIATANQGSEATYESGFVIDKFPISRPNLTFSTLTVSNMSPEDSSIYLCSAFGTSGANVLTFGAGSRLTVL.

In this sample, this clonotype turned up many times. This sequence joins TRBV6-1 and TRBJ1-1; maybe TRBD1 (6 bases). The CDR3 extends over 13 amino acids. Germline V CDR1 and CDR2: MNHNS, SASEGT. The V and J ends lost 4 bases and 4 bases respectively, with 10 bases between them. The CDR3 coding sequence is TGTGCCAGCAGTGCAAAAGGGGGCACTGAAGCTTTCTTT. As protein: CASSAKGGTEAFF.

This clonotype came up a few times. The chain joins TRBV20-1 to TRBJ1-1; 9 bases match TRBD1. Germline loops: CDR1 DFQATT, CDR2 SNEGSKA (reference sequence). The trim removed 0 bases at V and 5 bases at J, leaving 10 bases unmatched. The CDR3 is 16 amino acids. For the CDR3, the DNA is TGCAGTGCTAGAGATCGCGGACAGGGGAGGGAGACTGAAGCTTTCTTT. Its translation is CSARDRGQGRETEAFF.